The sequence of this T cell receptor beta chain was determined in a study of blood T cell repertoires in COVID-19. Clones were read by immunoSEQ multiplex PCR, and TCRdb kept only the in-frame ones, dropping some. The sample carries about 230,000 clones, about 83% recorded once. This sequence originates from a woman aged 25 to 39 with COVID-19, enrolled during active disease. What was sequenced was peripheral blood.

The DNA of the CDR3 is TGCGCCAGCAACCAGGGACAGCTTAACTATGGCTACACCTTC. This encodes CASNQGQLNYGYTF. The gene calls are TRBV5-1 and TRBJ1-2; 7 bases fit TRBD1. J was trimmed by 1 base and V by 6 bases; bases with no gene match: 6. The CDR3 extends over 14 amino acids. Germline CDR1 reads SGHRS; CDR2 reads YFSETQ.